The clone carrying this T cell receptor beta chain was seen only a few times. As yet, its antigen is unknown. This specimen comes from a study of T-cell reconstitution after alpha-beta-depleted transplantation in children. Study-level findings and limits: A year had passed since transplant, and T-cell counts and diversity by then came mostly from newly produced T cells. Several hundred expanded graft clones reportedly gave rise to the alpha-beta T cells present about two months after transplant.

V lost 1 base, J lost 1 base, and 8 bases lay in between. CDR3 size: 14 residues. Germline-derived CDR1 and CDR2 are LGHNA and YNFKEQ. Preparing the TCRbeta library involved the use of unique molecular identifiers. TCRdb used MiXCR to reprocess the PCR reads, holding one entry per CDR3 protein. In the table there are more than 500,000 distinct CDR3 sequences, about an eighth of which are singletons. This sequence originates from a female patient younger than 10 who had a stem cell transplant for aplastic anemia, so the T cells may come from the graft donor. The chain employs TRBV4-2 and TRBJ2-7; D is unclear. The sequences come from PBMCs, mostly from graft donor cells, collected 180 days after TCRalphabeta/CD19-depleted stem cell transplant. The DNA of the CDR3 is TGTGCCAGCAGCCAAGGAACGGCATCCTACGAGCAGTACTTC. This sequence encodes CASSQGTASYEQYF.